The sequence of this TCR beta chain was determined in a study of T cells in localized non-small cell lung cancer. Whole-study results and caveats: A denser population of T cells in blood accompanied longer overall survival. Of the tissues analyzed, uninvolved adjacent lung showed maximal T cell clonality, greater than tumor. There were a median 57 of the top 100 tumor clones appearing in adjacent lung. Multi-region tumor sequencing was not done, so intratumor heterogeneity could not be excluded.

Data came from immunoSEQ multiplex PCR; TCRdb stores just in-frame clones and leaves some out. The sample holds some 64,000 clones, about nine tenths seen once. Germline V gives CDR1 SNHLY, CDR2 FYNNEI. The germline V and J ends were trimmed by 0 bases and 5 bases, with 13 bases remaining between them. The CDR3 has 15 residues. Concerning this clone itself: Its specificity is not known.

The V gene is TRBV2, the J gene TRBJ1-1, with a weak D call TRBD1 (6 bases). The TCR sequence derives from a woman aged 35-70 years with stage I lung adenocarcinoma. This specimen was peripheral blood, taken before any cancer treatment. The CDR3 coding sequence is TGTGCCAGCAGTGAAGCGTTAGGGGGGGGGACTGAAGCTTTCTTT. Translating it yields CASSEALGGGTEAFF.